The 9 T cell receptor beta chains presented below share a single source sample, sequenced in a study of CD8 T cells in ankylosing spondylitis. From the 5' RACE reads, TCRdb called clonotypes with MiXCR, one entry per CDR3 protein. This table has 100,000 to 150,000 distinct CDR3 sequences, approximately 10% appearing once. Specimen: blood, either unsorted or a sorted T cell fraction (not recorded which). The receptor source for this set is a female donor with ankylosing spondylitis or in good health (not recorded which).

This clonotype was counted at least ten times. CDR3 protein: CASSQYSGTSSGETQYF. The CDR3 DNA is TGTGCCAGCAGCCAATACTCCGGGACATCATCGGGAGAGACCCAGTACTTC. This sequence joins TRBV14 and TRBJ2-5; possible D gene TRBD1, 6 bases. The V end was cut by 2 bases, the J end by 4 bases, with 20 bases between. The CDR3 runs to 17 residues. Looked up from germline, CDR1 is SGHDN and CDR2 is FVKESK. Full variable domain (missing parts from reference TRBV14 and TRBJ2-5): EAGVTQFPSHSVIEKGQTVTLRCDPISGHDNLYWYRRVMGKEIKFLLHFVKESKQDESGMPNNRFLAERTGGTYSTLKVQPAELEDSGVYFCASSQYSGTSSGETQYFGPGTRLLVL.

The V call is TRBV3-1, the J call TRBJ1-3; D is perhaps TRBD1 (5 bases). The germline V and J ends were trimmed by 5 bases and 0 bases, with 11 bases remaining between them. Germline V gene lookup returns CDR1 LGHDT and CDR2 YNNKEL (reference sequence). The CDR3 contains 15 residues. CDR3 DNA: TGTGCCAGCAGCACGGGACGAAGCTCTGGAAACACCATATATTTT. Amino acids: CASSTGRSSGNTIYF.

This clonotype was counted ten times or more. The chain combines TRBV20-1 with TRBJ2-1, with 9 bases that match TRBD1. V gave up 1 base and J gave up 7 bases; unmatched junction bases: 8. Germline V lookup: CDR1 DFQATT, CDR2 SNEGSKA (reference sequence). CDR3 length: 15 amino acids. CDR3 coding DNA: TGCAGTGCTAGAGCGCCGGGACAGGGTCGAAATGAGCAGTTCTTC. Amino acid sequence: CSARAPGQGRNEQFF.

This clonotype was counted ten times or more. V and J are TRBV7-2 and TRBJ2-1, with D possibly matching TRBD2 (6 bases). CDR3 length: 15 residues. Looked up from germline, CDR1 is SGHTA and CDR2 is FQGNSA. Trimming removed 5 bases at V and 2 bases at J, with 13 bases between. CDR3 loop: CASSARRVPYNEQFF. The CDR3, as DNA: TGTGCCAGCAGCGCGAGGAGGGTCCCCTACAATGAGCAGTTCTTC.

This clonotype was seen ten or more times. The V gene is TRBV5-5, the J gene TRBJ1-1; D might be TRBD1 (5 bases). The CDR3 has 16 amino acids. V dropped 1 base and J dropped 5 bases, with 18 bases sitting between them. Per the germline V gene, CDR1 is SGHKS and CDR2 is YYEKEE (reference sequence). The CDR3 protein is CASSLYQGVGVTEAFF. As DNA, the CDR3 is TGTGCCAGCAGCTTGTATCAGGGTGTGGGTGTGACTGAAGCTTTCTTT.

In this sample, this clonotype turned up many times. The chain recombines TRBV7-2 with TRBJ2-3, with D perhaps matching TRBD2 (6 bases). This CDR3 region has 14 residues. With 6 bases removed from V and 0 bases from J, the gap between germline ends came to 10 bases. Germline-derived CDR1 and CDR2 are SGHTA and FQGNSA. The CDR3 loop reads CASSPGTSTDTQYF. As DNA, the CDR3 is TGTGCCAGCAGTCCCGGGACTAGCACAGATACGCAGTATTTT.

This clonotype has a count of ten or more. The rearrangement joins TRBV5-1 to TRBJ2-7; 9 bases are shared with TRBD1. With 3 bases clipped from V and 3 bases from J, the junction kept 4 bases outside the gene matches. Germline values: CDR1 SGHRS, CDR2 YFSETQ. CDR3 length: 14 residues. This CDR3 reads CASSSGTGNYEQYF. The CDR3 DNA reads TGCGCCAGCAGCTCTGGGACAGGGAACTACGAGCAGTACTTC.

CDR3 bases: TGTGCCATCACTCGGGGACAGGGGTTCACAGATACGCAGTATTTT. Translation gives CAITRGQGFTDTQYF. This chain connects TRBV10-3 to TRBJ2-3; 10 bases agree with TRBD1. The length of the CDR3 is 15 residues. Trimming removed 7 bases from V and 2 bases from J; junction bases left unmatched: 6. The germline CDR1 and CDR2 sequences are ENHRY and SYGVKD.

This clonotype was counted between two and nine times. The chain joins TRBV28 to TRBJ2-7; TRBD2 is a possible D gene (5 bases). Trimming left V 8 bases short and J 1 base short, with 21 bases between. The CDR3 totals 16 residues. Germline loops: CDR1 MDHEN, CDR2 SYDVKM. The CDR3 is CASYTPEGSTSYEQYF. CDR3 nucleotide sequence: TGTGCCAGCTATACCCCCGAGGGTTCGACTTCCTACGAGCAGTACTTC.